The 20 T cell receptor beta chains below come from one sample, sequenced in a study of Ad26.COV2.S vaccination and SARS-CoV-2 variants. Treatment in this sample: over 15 received Ad26.COV2.S at low or high dose, single or two shots; about 5 received placebo; per-sample allocation not given. Sampling took place 63 days after the first vaccine or placebo injection. Libraries were prepared by immunoSEQ multiplex PCR; TCRdb keeps only in-frame clonotypes and omits some of them. The sample carries more than 350,000 clones, 80% to 95% recorded once. Material: peripheral blood, obtained in a trial of Ad26.COV2.S vaccine versus placebo. These TCRs come from a person aged 18 to 59 who received the Ad26.COV2.S COVID-19 vaccine or a placebo.

The chain has TRBV7-9 and TRBJ2-5; 7 bases are a match to TRBD1. V lost 5 bases, J lost 5 bases, and 8 bases stayed unmatched. The V gene's germline CDR1 is SEHNR and CDR2 FQNEAQ (reference sequence). CDR3 length: 14 residues. The CDR3 nucleotides read TGTGCCAGCAGCCGGACAGGCGGGTGGGAGACCCAGTACTTC. Its protein is CASSRTGGWETQYF.

The chain employs TRBV28 and TRBJ2-3; a possible D gene is TRBD2 (6 bases). V was pared by 2 bases and J by 4 bases, with 10 bases between. Germline values: CDR1 MDHEN, CDR2 SYDVKM. The CDR3 spans 14 residues. CDR3 protein: CASSLTGESDTQYF. DNA for the CDR3: TGTGCCAGCAGTTTAACGGGAGAATCAGATACGCAGTATTTT.

The gene calls are TRBV5-6 and TRBJ1-1; D ambiguous. V was trimmed by 5 bases and J by 6 bases, leaving 14 bases between them. This CDR3 spans 13 amino acids. Germline CDR1 and CDR2: SGHDT and YYEEEE. CDR3 sequence: CASSRTAWAEAFF. The DNA for the CDR3 is TGTGCCAGCAGTAGGACGGCTTGGGCTGAAGCTTTCTTT.

This clone was seen a few times. J is TRBJ2-7 and V is TRBV27; 9 bases fit TRBD1. The ends lost 4 bases at V and 3 bases at J; junction bases unmatched: 4. Germline V gene lookup returns CDR1 MNHEY and CDR2 SMNVEV (reference sequence). The CDR3 is made up of 14 amino acids. CDR3: CASSSNRGLYEQYF. In DNA form, the CDR3 reads TGTGCCAGCAGTTCCAACAGGGGGCTCTACGAGCAGTACTTC.

This clone has more than one count but fewer than ten. The CDR3 bases are TGTGCCAGCAGGGACTACAATGAGCAGTTCTTC. It yields the protein CASRDYNEQFF. The rearrangement joins TRBV6-5 to TRBJ2-1, with D unclear. The CDR3 is made up of 11 amino acids. Trimming left V 6 bases short and J 3 bases short, with 3 bases between. Germline CDR1 is MNHEY and CDR2 is SVGAGI.

The gene calls are TRBV11-2 and TRBJ1-6; D is ambiguous. Deletions cut 5 bases from V and 1 base from J, with 3 bases between. Germline V gene sequence: CDR1 SGHAT, CDR2 FQNNGV. This CDR3 spans 13 amino acids. In DNA, the CDR3 is TGTGCCAGCAGCCTATCCTATAATTCACCCCTCCACTTT. Translating gives CASSLSYNSPLHF.

The chain recombines TRBV7-9 with TRBJ1-4, with 7 bases matching TRBD1. Germline V gene data show CDR1 as SEHNR and CDR2 as FQNEAQ (reference sequence). After removal of 4 bases from V and 10 bases from J, the junction contained 6 bases not matched to a gene. There are 13 residues in the CDR3. Here the CDR3 reads CASSYRTGGKLFF. CDR3 sequence (DNA): TGTGCCAGCAGCTATCGGACAGGAGGAAAACTGTTTTTT.

The V call is TRBV7-9, the J call TRBJ2-7, with D perhaps TRBD1 (5 bases). Germline values: CDR1 SEHNR, CDR2 FQNEAQ (reference sequence). Trimming cost V 1 base and J 5 bases, with 15 bases left between them. The CDR3 has 15 amino acids. CDR3 in amino acids: CASSLVLPRQNEQYF. CDR3 nucleotide sequence: TGTGCCAGCAGCTTAGTTCTTCCTAGACAGAACGAGCAGTACTTC. The whole variable domain, filled in from reference TRBV7-9 and TRBJ2-7, reads DTGVSQNPRHKITKRGQNVTFRCDPISEHNRLYWYRQTLGQGPEFLTYFQNEAQLEKSRLLSDRFSAERPKGSFSTLEIQRTEQGDSAMYLCASSLVLPRQNEQYFGPGTRLTVT.

The sample holds a few counts of this clone. This chain uses TRBV12-3 or TRBV12-4 with TRBJ1-6; D not certain. V was pared by 6 bases and J by 14 bases, with 14 bases between. The CDR3 covers 12 residues. The CDR3 bases are TGTGCCAGCAGACTAACTTCCGGGACCCTCCACTTT. Translating it yields CASRLTSGTLHF.

This clone was seen a handful of times. The chain employs TRBV6-4 and TRBJ2-3, with TRBD2 as a possible D gene (6 bases). Germline V gives CDR1 MRHNA, CDR2 SNTAGT. The CDR3 runs 13 residues. Trimming took 4 bases from V and 2 from J, leaving 7 bases between them. CDR3 DNA sequence: TGTGCCAGCAGTGCGGGAGCCACAGATACGCAGTATTTT. Encoded protein: CASSAGATDTQYF.

The V and J genes are TRBV5-1 and TRBJ2-7; the match to TRBD2 covers 11 bases. V trimming: 4 bases; J trimming: 3 bases; junction bases outside the gene matches: 3. Per germline, CDR1 SGHRS and CDR2 YFSETQ. This CDR3 has 14 amino acids. In DNA, the CDR3 is TGCGCCAGCAGCGGGACTAGCGGAGGCTACGAGCAGTACTTC. Translated: CASSGTSGGYEQYF.

J is TRBJ2-7 and V is TRBV18; TRBD2 might be the D (6 bases). The germline V gene encodes CDR1 KGHSH and CDR2 LQKENI. The CDR3 extends over 14 amino acids. The V end lost 5 bases, the J end lost 4 bases, and 15 bases lay between the germline ends. The CDR3 DNA follows: TGTGCCAGCTCATCGACGGGAGATACTTACGAGCAGTACTTC. This translates into CASSSTGDTYEQYF.

The V and J genes are TRBV5-6 and TRBJ1-1; D remains unclear. The V end lost 1 base, the J end lost 1 base, and 2 bases lay between the germline ends. In germline, CDR1 is SGHDT, CDR2 YYEEEE. This CDR3 spans 12 amino acids. CDR3 bases: TGTGCCAGCAGCTTGCAGAACACTGAAGCTTTCTTT. The encoded protein is CASSLQNTEAFF.

The rearrangement joins TRBV18 to TRBJ2-3; D ambiguous. Trimming took off 6 bases at V and 1 base at J, with 11 bases between the two ends. Germline assignment: CDR1 KGHSH and CDR2 LQKENI. There are 14 residues in the CDR3. Written as DNA, the CDR3 is TGTGCCAGCTCGTCCGGGCAGCGCACAGATACGCAGTATTTT. Protein sequence: CASSSGQRTDTQYF.

The CDR3, as DNA: TGCGCCAGCAGCTTGGCCACTAGCGGGACCTACAATGAGCAGTTCTTC. As protein: CASSLATSGTYNEQFF. V usage is TRBV5-1 and J usage is TRBJ2-1; TRBD2 agrees at 10 bases. J gave up 2 bases and V 0 bases, and 2 bases lay outside the gene matches. CDR1 SGHRS and CDR2 YFSETQ come from the germline V gene. The CDR3 loop spans 16 amino acids.

The V and J genes are TRBV4-1 and TRBJ2-7, with 7 bases that match TRBD2. V lost 2 bases to trimming and J lost 2 bases; unmatched junction nucleotides: 6. CDR1 is MGHRA and CDR2 is YSYEKL in the germline V gene. This CDR3 comprises 15 residues. The CDR3 nucleotides are TGCGCCAGCAGCCAACCGGGGGGAGGGACCTACGAGCAGTACTTC. It encodes CASSQPGGGTYEQYF.

The V gene is TRBV6-2 or TRBV6-3, the J gene TRBJ1-3; the D is unclear. Trimming stripped 6 bases from V and 4 bases from J, with 7 bases between. The CDR3 runs 12 residues. Germline loops: CDR1 MNHEY, CDR2 SVGEGT. CDR3 region: CASSHEGNTIYF. In nucleotides, the CDR3 is TGTGCCAGCAGCCACGAAGGAAACACCATATATTTT.

This clone was seen just once. The chain links TRBV3-1 (or the pseudogene TRBV3-2) to TRBJ1-6; D possibly corresponds to TRBD1 (5 bases). Germline V gene data show CDR1 as LGHDT and CDR2 as YNNKEL (reference sequence). The CDR3 totals 17 residues. Trimming pared 0 bases from V and 9 bases from J, leaving 18 bases between. CDR3 protein: CASSQELAGRELSPLHF. Here the CDR3 DNA reads TGTGCCAGCAGCCAAGAATTGGCGGGCAGGGAACTTTCACCCCTCCACTTT.

J is TRBJ2-7 and V is TRBV2; tentatively, D is TRBD2 (6 bases). This CDR3 spans 17 amino acids. V lost 3 bases and J 4 bases, leaving 22 bases between the germline ends. Germline CDR1 is SNHLY and CDR2 is FYNNEI. CDR3 nucleotide sequence: TGTGCCAGCAGTGAGAAATCGGGACTCCACCTCCTGTACGAGCAGTACTTC. Protein: CASSEKSGLHLLYEQYF.

The chain recombines TRBV6-5 with TRBJ1-2, with 7 bases that match TRBD1. The length of the CDR3 is 14 residues. Looked up from germline, CDR1 is MNHEY and CDR2 is SVGAGI. The ends lost 7 bases at V and 0 bases at J; junction bases unmatched: 5. The CDR3 loop is CASTPTGSNYGYTF. CDR3 coding DNA: TGTGCCAGCACCCCGACAGGGTCTAACTATGGCTACACCTTC.